The clone carrying this T cell receptor beta chain came up a few times. This entry belongs to a study of blood T cells in healthy people across ages. Trimming removed 1 base at V and 0 bases at J, with 8 bases between. The length of the CDR3 is 15 residues. CDR1 is SGHRS, CDR2 YFSETQ, per germline. A second PCR, run for roughly 7 to 11 cycles, used a sample-barcoded 5' primer plus a J-beta primer mix. TCRdb re-called the 5' RACE reads through MiXCR, storing one row per CDR3 protein. The data show around 1,600,000 distinct CDR3 sequences, 35% to 45% seen once. The chain couples TRBV5-1 to TRBJ2-1; D is unresolved. The sequenced sample consisted of blood. This clonotype was obtained from a woman aged 18 to 35 in good health. The CDR3, as DNA: TGCGCCAGCAGCTTGTACTTTAGCTCCTACAATGAGCAGTTCTTC. Translated, it gives CASSLYFSSYNEQFF.